This TCR beta chain was captured by sequencing in a study of cytomegalovirus exposure and HLA in healthy donors. To note about this clone: Its specificity is not known.

Whole-study results and caveats: Follow-up analysis found HLA locus-dependent TCR association rates, highest for DRB1 and lowest for HLA-C.

Germline CDR1 and CDR2: MNHEY and SVGAGI. The CDR3 has 13 residues. V shed 5 bases and J shed 3 bases, with 7 bases lying between them. PCR primers comprised 60 Vbeta and 13 Jbeta primers. Profiling relied on immunoSEQ multiplex PCR, and the TCRdb table lists in-frame clones only, not all of them. The repertoire table contains around 100,000 clones. Sequencing was carried out using PBMCs. V is TRBV6-5 and J is TRBJ1-4; D is unclear. The TCR was taken from a man between 45 and 60 years old in good health and CMV-seronegative. CDR3 sequence (DNA): TGTGCCAGCAGTCTGACACCTAATGAAAAACTGTTTTTT. Its protein is CASSLTPNEKLFF.